The 9 T cell receptor beta chains presented below share a single source sample, sequenced in a study of neurological immune-mediated disorders. Regarding time point: technical triplicate 2. TCRdb passed the 5' RACE reads through MiXCR, listing each CDR3 protein once. The sample has more than 30,000 distinct CDR3 sequences, about an eighth seen once; the top ten hold around 5.3%. Sequencing used CD4+ T cells from blood. These receptor sequences come from a female donor with HTLV-1-associated myelopathy (HAM/TSP).

The chain combines TRBV7-3 with TRBJ2-3; a weak D match, TRBD2 (7 bases). Germline CDR1 and CDR2: SGHTA and FQGTGA. CDR3 length equals 14 residues. Trimming took off 8 bases at V and 4 bases at J, with 16 bases between the two ends. This CDR3 is CASDLGGAADTQYF. The CDR3 bases are TGTGCCAGCGACTTAGGGGGGGCCGCAGATACGCAGTATTTT.

Only a few counts were recorded for this clonotype. The chain recombines TRBV20-1 with TRBJ2-1, with D tentatively TRBD2 (5 bases). The germline V and J ends were trimmed by 5 bases and 5 bases, with 22 bases remaining between them. Looked up from germline, CDR1 is DFQATT and CDR2 is SNEGSKA (reference sequence). This CDR3 is 16 amino acids long. The CDR3 reads CSAPAVGGRFNNEQFF. In DNA form, the CDR3 reads TGCAGTGCTCCAGCGGTGGGCGGCAGATTTAACAATGAGCAGTTCTTC.

This clonotype was detected ten times or more. The chain joins TRBV6-2 or TRBV6-3 to TRBJ1-1, with TRBD1 matching over 7 bases. Germline-derived CDR1 and CDR2 are MNHEY and SVGEGT. V was clipped by 6 bases and J by 1 base; unmatched bases: 8. This CDR3 has 15 amino acids. CDR3 sequence reads: CASSADRRPNTEAFF. CDR3 in DNA: TGTGCCAGCAGCGCGGACAGGCGACCGAACACTGAAGCTTTCTTT.

This clonotype was observed many times. The chain combines TRBV29-1 with TRBJ1-2; D is unclear. Germline loops: CDR1 SQVTM, CDR2 ANQGSEA. The CDR3 is 12 residues long. V shed 5 bases and J shed 5 bases, with 12 bases lying between them. This CDR3 is CSVPDLGYGYTF. The CDR3 DNA reads as TGCAGCGTTCCTGACCTGGGGTATGGCTACACCTTC.

There are many counts of this clonotype. This chain links TRBV5-6 with TRBJ2-7; 8 nucleotides align to TRBD1. Germline loops: CDR1 SGHDT, CDR2 YYEEEE. This CDR3 is built from 14 residues. V lost 5 bases, J lost 4 bases, and 8 bases stayed unmatched. The CDR3 bases are TGTGCCAGCAGACCGCGGCAGGGGGCTTACGAGCAGTACTTC. Translation: CASRPRQGAYEQYF.

Ten or more counts support this clonotype. The chain joins TRBV6-2 or TRBV6-3 to TRBJ2-2, with a tentative D call TRBD1 (6 bases). The CDR3 runs 17 residues. Germline V gives CDR1 MNHEY, CDR2 SVGEGT. V gave up 4 bases and J gave up 2 bases, with 17 bases separating them. The DNA for the CDR3 is TGTGCCAGCAGTTTCCCAGGGGACAAATTTAACACCGGGGAGCTGTTTTTT. It specifies CASSFPGDKFNTGELFF.

This clonotype is medium-sized. V usage is TRBV7-2 and J usage is TRBJ1-5, with a tentative D call TRBD1 (6 bases). Germline V gives CDR1 SGHTA, CDR2 FQGNSA. The CDR3 consists of 15 residues. Deletions cut 1 base from V and 1 base from J, with 8 bases between. In DNA form, the CDR3 reads TGTGCCAGCAGCTTAGGAGGGGGGAGCAATCAGCCCCAGCATTTT. Translating gives CASSLGGGSNQPQHF.

The sample holds many counts of this clonotype. The rearrangement joins TRBV18 to TRBJ2-1, with TRBD2 identical over 9 bases. CDR3 size: 15 residues. The V gene end was trimmed by 5 bases and the J gene end by 2 bases; junction bases not matched to a gene: 4. Germline V CDR1 and CDR2: KGHSH, LQKENI. The CDR3 bases are TGTGCCAGCTCAACGCTAGCGGGGACCTACAATGAGCAGTTCTTC. The encoded protein is CASSTLAGTYNEQFF.

This clonotype was observed at least ten times. The chain has TRBV3-1 and TRBJ2-5; TRBD2 might be the D (6 bases). Germline CDR1 and CDR2: LGHDT and YNNKEL (reference sequence). The CDR3 is made up of 13 amino acids. V was cut by 1 base and J by 5 bases, with 8 bases left in between. The chain's CDR3 is CASSQGGAETQYF. The CDR3 nucleotides are TGTGCCAGCAGCCAAGGCGGGGCCGAGACCCAGTACTTC.